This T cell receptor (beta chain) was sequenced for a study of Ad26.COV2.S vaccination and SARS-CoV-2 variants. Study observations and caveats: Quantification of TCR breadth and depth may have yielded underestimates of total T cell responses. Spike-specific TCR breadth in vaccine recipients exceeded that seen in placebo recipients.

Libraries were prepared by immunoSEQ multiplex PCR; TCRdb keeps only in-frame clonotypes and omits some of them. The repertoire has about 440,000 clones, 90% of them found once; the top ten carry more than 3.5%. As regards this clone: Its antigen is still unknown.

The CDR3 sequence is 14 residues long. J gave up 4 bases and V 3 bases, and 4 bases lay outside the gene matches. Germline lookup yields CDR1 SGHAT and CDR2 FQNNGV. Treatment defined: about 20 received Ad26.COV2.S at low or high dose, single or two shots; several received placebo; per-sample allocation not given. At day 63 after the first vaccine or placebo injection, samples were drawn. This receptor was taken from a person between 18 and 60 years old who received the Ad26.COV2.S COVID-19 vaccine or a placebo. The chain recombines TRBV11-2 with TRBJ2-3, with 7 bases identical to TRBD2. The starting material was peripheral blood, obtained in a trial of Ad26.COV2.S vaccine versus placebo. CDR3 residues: CASSFGGSADTQYF. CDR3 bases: TGTGCCAGCAGCTTTGGCGGGAGTGCAGATACGCAGTATTTT.